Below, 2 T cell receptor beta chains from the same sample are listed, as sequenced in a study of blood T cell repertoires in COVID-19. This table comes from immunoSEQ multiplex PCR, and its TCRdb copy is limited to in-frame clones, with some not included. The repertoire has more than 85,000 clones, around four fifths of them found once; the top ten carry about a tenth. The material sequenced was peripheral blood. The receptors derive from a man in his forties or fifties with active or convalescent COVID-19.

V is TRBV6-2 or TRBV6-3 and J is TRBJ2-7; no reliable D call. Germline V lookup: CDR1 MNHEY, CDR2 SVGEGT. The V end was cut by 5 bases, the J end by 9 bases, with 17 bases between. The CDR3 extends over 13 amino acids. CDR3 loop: CASSAPNRVGQYF. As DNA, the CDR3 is TGTGCCAGCAGTGCCCCTAACAGAGTCGGGCAGTACTTC.

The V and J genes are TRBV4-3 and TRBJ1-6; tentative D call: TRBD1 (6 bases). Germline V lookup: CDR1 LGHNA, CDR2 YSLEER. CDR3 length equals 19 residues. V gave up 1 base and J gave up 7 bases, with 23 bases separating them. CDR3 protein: CASSQVGRWGPKGNSPLHF. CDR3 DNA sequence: TGCGCCAGCAGCCAAGTCGGCCGTTGGGGGCCCAAGGGGAATTCACCCCTCCACTTT.